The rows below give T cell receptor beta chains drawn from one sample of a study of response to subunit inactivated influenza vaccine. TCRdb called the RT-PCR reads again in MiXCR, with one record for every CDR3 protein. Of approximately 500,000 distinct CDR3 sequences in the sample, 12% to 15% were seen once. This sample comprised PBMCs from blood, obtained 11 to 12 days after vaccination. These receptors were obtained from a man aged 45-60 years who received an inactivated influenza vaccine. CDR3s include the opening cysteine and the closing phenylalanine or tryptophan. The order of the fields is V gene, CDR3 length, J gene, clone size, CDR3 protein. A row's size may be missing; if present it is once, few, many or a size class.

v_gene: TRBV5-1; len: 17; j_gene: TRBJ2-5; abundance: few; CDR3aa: CASSLFGTSGAQETQYF
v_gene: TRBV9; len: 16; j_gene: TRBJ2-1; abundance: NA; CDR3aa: CASTISWDSSYNEQFF
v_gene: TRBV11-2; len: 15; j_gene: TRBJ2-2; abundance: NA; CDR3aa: CASTPLLGNTGELFF
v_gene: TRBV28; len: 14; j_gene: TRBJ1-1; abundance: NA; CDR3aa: CASIDGAGNTEAFF
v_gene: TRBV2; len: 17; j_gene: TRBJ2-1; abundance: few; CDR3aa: CASSAYKTGSRYNEQFF
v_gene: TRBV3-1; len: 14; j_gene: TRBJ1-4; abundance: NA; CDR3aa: CASSQVISEGKLFF
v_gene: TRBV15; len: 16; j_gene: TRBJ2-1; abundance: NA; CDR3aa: CATSRAPRESYNEQFF
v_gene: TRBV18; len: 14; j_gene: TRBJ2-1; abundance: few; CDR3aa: CASSHGQGGNEQFF
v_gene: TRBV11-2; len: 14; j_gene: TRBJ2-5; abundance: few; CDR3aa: CASSYPRGGETQYF
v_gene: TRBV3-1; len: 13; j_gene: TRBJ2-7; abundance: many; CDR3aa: CASSHRASYEQYF
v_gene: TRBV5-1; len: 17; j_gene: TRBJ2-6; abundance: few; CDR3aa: CASSLLGRLSGANVLTF
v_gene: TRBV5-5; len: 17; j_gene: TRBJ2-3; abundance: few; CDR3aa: CASSGPSGGPSTDTQYF
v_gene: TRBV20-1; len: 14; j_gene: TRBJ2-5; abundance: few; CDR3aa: CSASTGGPQETQYF
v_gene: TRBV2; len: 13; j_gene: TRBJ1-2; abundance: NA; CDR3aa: CASSIQGSNGYTF
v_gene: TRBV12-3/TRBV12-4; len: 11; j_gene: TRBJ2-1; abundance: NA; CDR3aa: CASSASHTLVW
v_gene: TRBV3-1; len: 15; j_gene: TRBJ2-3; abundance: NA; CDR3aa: CASTRKSAVTDTQYF
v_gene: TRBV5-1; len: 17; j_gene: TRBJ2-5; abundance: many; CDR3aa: CASSSPPGTGARETQYF
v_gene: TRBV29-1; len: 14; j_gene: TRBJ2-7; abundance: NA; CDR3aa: CSVERSGIPYEQYF
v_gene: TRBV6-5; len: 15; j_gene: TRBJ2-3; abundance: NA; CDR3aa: CASSAGTGGGGTQYF
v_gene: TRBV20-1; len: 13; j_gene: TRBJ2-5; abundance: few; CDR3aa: CSAPPSGQETQYF
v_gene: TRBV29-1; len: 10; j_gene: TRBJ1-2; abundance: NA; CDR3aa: CSVRERSYTF
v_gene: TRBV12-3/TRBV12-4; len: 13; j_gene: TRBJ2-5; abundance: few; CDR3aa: CASRAGNQETQYF
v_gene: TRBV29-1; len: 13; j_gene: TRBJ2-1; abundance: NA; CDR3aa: CSVGSNSYNEQFF
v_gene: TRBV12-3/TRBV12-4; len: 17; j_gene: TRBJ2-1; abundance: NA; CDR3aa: CASRNPTGSHSYNEQFF
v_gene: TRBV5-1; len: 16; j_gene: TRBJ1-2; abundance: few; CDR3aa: CASSSTSGPGNYGYTF
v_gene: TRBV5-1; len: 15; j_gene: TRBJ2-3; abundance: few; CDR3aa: CASSSGTSSPDTQYF
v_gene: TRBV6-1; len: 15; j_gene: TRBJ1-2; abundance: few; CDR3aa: CASATGDRSNYGYTF
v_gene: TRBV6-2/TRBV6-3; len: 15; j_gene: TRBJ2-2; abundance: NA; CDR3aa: CASRSGGYNTGELFF
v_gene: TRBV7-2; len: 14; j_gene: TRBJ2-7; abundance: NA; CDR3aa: CASSSFTTSGEQYF
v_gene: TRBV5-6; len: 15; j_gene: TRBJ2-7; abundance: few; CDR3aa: CASSSERDRGYEQYF
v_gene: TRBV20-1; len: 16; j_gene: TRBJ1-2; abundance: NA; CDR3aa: CSPLATAKGPGYGYTF
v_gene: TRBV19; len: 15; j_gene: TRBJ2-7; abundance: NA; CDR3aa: CASSPDRDREHEQYF
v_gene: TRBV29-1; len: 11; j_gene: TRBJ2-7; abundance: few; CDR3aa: CSVTSAYEQYF
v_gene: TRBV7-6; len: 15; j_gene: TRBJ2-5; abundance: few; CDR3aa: CASSLTSAYQETQYF
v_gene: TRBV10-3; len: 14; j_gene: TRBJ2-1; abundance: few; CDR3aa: CAIRDGTIYNEQFF
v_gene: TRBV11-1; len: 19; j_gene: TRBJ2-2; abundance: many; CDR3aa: CASSLEGQVLGLRTGELFF
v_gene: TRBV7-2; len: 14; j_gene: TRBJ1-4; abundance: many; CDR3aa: CASSGTGVNEKLFF
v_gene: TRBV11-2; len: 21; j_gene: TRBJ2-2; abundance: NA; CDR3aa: CASSSSLTGTGPLSRTGELFF
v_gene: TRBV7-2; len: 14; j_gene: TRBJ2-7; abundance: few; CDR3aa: CASSFTSGGYEQYF
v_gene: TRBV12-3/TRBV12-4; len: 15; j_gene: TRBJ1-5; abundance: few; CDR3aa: CASSVSDAGNQPQHF
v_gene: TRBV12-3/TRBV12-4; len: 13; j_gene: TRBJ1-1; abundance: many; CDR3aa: CASHSQMNTEAFF
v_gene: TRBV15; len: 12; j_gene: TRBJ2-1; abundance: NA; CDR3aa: CATGQGYNEQFF
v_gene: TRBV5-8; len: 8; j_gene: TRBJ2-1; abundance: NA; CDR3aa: CASSWQRF
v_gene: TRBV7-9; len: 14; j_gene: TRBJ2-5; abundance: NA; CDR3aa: CASSLAVLQETQYF